The 15 T cell receptor beta chains presented below share a single source sample, sequenced in a study of shared clonotypes between healthy human individuals. Measured with immunoSEQ multiplex PCR; TCRdb has only the in-frame clones, and not every one. The sample includes about 2,100,000 clones, roughly 91% of them seen just once. CD45RO-negative cells were positively selected for CCR7, leaving out terminally differentiated effector memory CD45RA+ cells. Material: naive CD8+ T cells from PBMCs. The receptors were sampled from a man aged 18 to 29 in good health. Some clones in this sample may be carry-over from other donors' samples.

This sequence joins TRBV9 and TRBJ1-2; D is perhaps TRBD1 (5 bases). Germline V gene sequence: CDR1 SGDLS, CDR2 YYNGEE. The CDR3 sequence is 14 residues long. Trimming pared 4 bases from V and 3 bases from J, leaving 13 bases between. The CDR3 sequence: CASSLDTGDYGYTF. CDR3 nucleotide sequence: TGTGCCAGCAGCCTCGATACGGGGGACTATGGCTACACCTTC.

The chain carries TRBV9 and TRBJ2-7, with 9 bases lining up with TRBD2. The CDR3 sequence is 15 residues long. The V segment lost 4 bases and the J segment 6 bases; nucleotides outside the gene matches: 11. Germline loops: CDR1 SGDLS, CDR2 YYNGEE. This CDR3 is CASSTAGGGGGEQYF. The CDR3 nucleotides read TGTGCCAGCAGCACGGCGGGAGGGGGCGGAGGCGAGCAGTACTTC.

The chain combines TRBV28 with TRBJ2-1, with TRBD2 matching over 8 bases. This CDR3 has 16 residues. Germline V CDR1 and CDR2: MDHEN, SYDVKM. Losses at the gene ends were 7 bases for V and 0 bases for J; bases not matched to a gene: 8. In nucleotides, the CDR3 is TGTGCCAGCAACGGACTAGCTGAGAGCTCCTACAATGAGCAGTTCTTC. Protein: CASNGLAESSYNEQFF.

The rearrangement links TRBV12-5 to TRBJ2-7, with TRBD2 matching over 7 bases. Germline V gives CDR1 LGHNT, CDR2 FRNRAP. The CDR3 consists of 14 residues. The J segment lost 3 bases and the V segment lost 7 bases, leaving 9 bases of the junction unmatched. This CDR3 reads CASASPGTNYEQYF. CDR3 sequence (DNA): TGTGCTAGTGCGAGCCCCGGGACTAACTACGAGCAGTACTTC.

The gene calls are TRBV5-4 and TRBJ2-7; 9 nucleotides agree with TRBD2. This CDR3 is built from 15 residues. The V gene's germline CDR1 is SGHNT and CDR2 YYREEE (reference sequence). With V trimmed by 5 bases and J by 9 bases, 15 bases remained unmatched. The CDR3 loop reads CASSPRAGGPEGQYF. CDR3 nucleotide sequence: TGTGCCAGCAGTCCGCGGGCGGGAGGGCCGGAAGGGCAGTACTTC.

CDR3 in amino acids: CASSKDSGSSYNEQFF. Written as DNA, the CDR3 is TGTGCCAGCAGCAAAGATAGCGGGAGCTCCTACAATGAGCAGTTCTTC. The V gene is TRBV7-9, the J gene TRBJ2-1; 9 positions match TRBD2. CDR1 is SEHNR, CDR2 FQNEAQ, per germline (reference sequence). There are 16 residues in the CDR3. V shed 5 bases and J 0 bases; nucleotides not matched to a gene: 5.

This clone was seen once. V is TRBV25-1 and J is TRBJ1-1, with TRBD1 identical over 10 bases. The V gene's germline CDR1 is MGHDK and CDR2 SYGVNS. The V and J ends lost 5 bases and 3 bases, in that order; junction bases with no gene match: 9. This CDR3 has 16 amino acids. CDR3 in DNA: TGTGCCAGCAGTCCCTCCCGGACAGGGGGTTACACTGAAGCTTTCTTT. This gives the protein CASSPSRTGGYTEAFF.

The chain joins TRBV5-1 to TRBJ2-2; 8 bases match TRBD2. Germline values: CDR1 SGHRS, CDR2 YFSETQ. CDR3 length: 16 residues. The V segment lost 2 bases and the J segment 8 bases; nucleotides outside the gene matches: 11. The CDR3 nucleotides are TGCGCCAGCAGCTTAAGACCGGGACTAGTCGGGGGGGAGCTGTTTTTT. It is translated as CASSLRPGLVGGELFF.

The rearrangement links TRBV2 to TRBJ1-4; D is uncertain. Trimming removed 8 bases from V and 8 bases from J, with 15 bases in between. The CDR3 is made up of 13 amino acids. Germline CDR1 SNHLY, CDR2 FYNNEI. CDR3: CASASGRREKLFF. CDR3 sequence (DNA): TGTGCCAGCGCTAGCGGACGGAGAGAAAAACTGTTTTTT.

This clone was observed once. This chain connects TRBV19 to TRBJ2-2; 8 positions agree with TRBD2. V dropped 7 bases and J dropped 4; count of bases not matched to a gene: 14. Germline-derived CDR1 and CDR2 are LNHDA and SQIVND (reference sequence). The CDR3 length is 17 residues. For the CDR3, the DNA is TGTGCCAGTACCCCGGGTAGCGGGAAATGGGGCACCGGGGAGCTGTTTTTT. This translates into CASTPGSGKWGTGELFF.

This clone was seen a few times. The chain recombines TRBV15 with TRBJ1-5, with D perhaps matching TRBD1 (5 bases). Per germline, CDR1 LNHNV and CDR2 YYDKDF (reference sequence). This CDR3 is built from 14 residues. V lost 2 bases to trimming and J lost 7 bases, with 12 bases between them. Here the CDR3 DNA reads TGTGCCACCAGCAGAACAGGTTCTACCCAGCCCCAGCATTTT. Amino acid sequence: CATSRTGSTQPQHF.

V is TRBV4-3 and J is TRBJ2-3, with 7 bases fitting TRBD2. CDR3 size: 17 residues. The trim removed 0 bases at V and 7 bases at J, leaving 13 bases unmatched. CDR1 LGHNA and CDR2 YSLEER come from the germline V gene. In nucleotides, the CDR3 is TGCGCCAGCAGCCAAGAACCCCCGGGGGGAGAAACCCATACGCAGTATTTT. Translating it yields CASSQEPPGGETHTQYF.

V usage is TRBV9 and J usage is TRBJ2-1; 13 bases line up with TRBD2. Germline assignment: CDR1 SGDLS and CDR2 YYNGEE. The CDR3 runs to 17 residues. V gave up 4 bases and J gave up 6 bases; unmatched junction bases: 10. Here the CDR3 reads CASSPYQTSGRANEQFF. The CDR3 DNA reads TGTGCCAGCAGCCCATACCAAACTAGCGGGAGGGCCAATGAGCAGTTCTTC.

Only one count was recorded for this clone. The chain couples TRBV28 to TRBJ2-2; tentative D call: TRBD2 (5 bases). The CDR3 runs to 13 residues. The V gene's germline CDR1 is MDHEN and CDR2 SYDVKM. Trimming left V 5 bases short and J 5 bases short, with 9 bases between. CDR3 sequence reads: CASSQEETGELFF. The CDR3 bases are TGTGCCAGCAGTCAGGAGGAGACCGGGGAGCTGTTTTTT. Variable domain in full (rest from reference TRBV28 and TRBJ2-2): DVKVTQSSRYLVKRTGEKVFLECVQDMDHENMFWYRQDPGLGLRLIYFSYDVKMKEKGDIPEGYSVSREKKERFSLILESASTNQTSMYLCASSQEETGELFFGEGSRLTVL.

V gene TRBV5-8 combines with J gene TRBJ2-1; unclear D gene. V gave up 0 bases and J gave up 8 bases, with 15 bases separating them. This CDR3 contains 15 residues. Germline V lookup: CDR1 SGHTS, CDR2 YDEGEE. DNA for the CDR3: TGTGCCAGCAGCTTGGGTGGGGTTGTCCTCCATGAGCAGTTCTTC. It is translated as CASSLGGVVLHEQFF.